This T cell receptor beta chain was observed in a study of blood T cells in healthy people across ages. Primed by a sample-barcoded 5' primer and a J-beta primer mix, a second PCR proceeded for about 7 to 11 cycles. Every sample gave at least 2.5 million paired-end reads containing CDR3. One entry per CDR3 protein results from TCRdb running MiXCR on the 5' RACE reads. The data show some 760,000 distinct CDR3 sequences, roughly 25% seen once. Trimming stripped 1 base from V and 0 bases from J, with 10 bases between. Germline lookup yields CDR1 SQVTM and CDR2 ANQGSEA. There are 16 residues in the CDR3. The same data also went into a second study, on T cells of mothers and their children.

The sequenced material came from blood. This TCR was sampled from a boy younger than 18 in good health. The chain uses TRBV29-1 and TRBJ2-6; D is uncertain. CDR3 loop: CSVEVIQPSGANVLTF. The CDR3 DNA sequence: TGCAGCGTTGAAGTTATACAGCCCTCTGGGGCCAACGTCCTGACTTTC. Using reference TRBV29-1 and TRBJ2-6 for the parts outside the CDR3, the full variable domain is SAVISQKPSRDICQRGTSLTIQCQVDSQVTMMFWYRQQPGQSLTLIATANQGSEATYESGFVIDKFPISRPNLTFSTLTVSNMSPEDSSIYLCSVEVIQPSGANVLTFGAGSRLTVL.